These 3 T cell receptor beta chains were all obtained from the same sample, sequenced in a study of OX40 agonist ivuxolimab in advanced cancers. This table comes from immunoSEQ multiplex PCR, and its TCRdb copy is limited to in-frame clones, with some not included. The sample lists approximately 66,000 clones; about nine tenths were seen once. The sample here was CD4+ or CD8+ T cells sorted from blood, taken in a trial of the OX40 agonist ivuxolimab. The receptors stem from an adult with an advanced solid tumor such as melanoma, head and neck, liver or kidney cancer.

This rearrangement joins TRBV27 to TRBJ2-3; D is perhaps TRBD1 (5 bases). The CDR3 is made up of 13 amino acids. V lost 4 bases and J lost 8, with 13 bases in between. Germline V gene data show CDR1 as MNHEY and CDR2 as SMNVEV (reference sequence). The CDR3: CASSYSGSPTQYF. Here the CDR3 DNA reads TGTGCCAGCAGTTATTCAGGGTCCCCTACGCAGTATTTT.

The chain combines TRBV7-9 with TRBJ1-5; no firm D call. The germline CDR1 and CDR2 sequences are SEHNR and FQNEAQ (reference sequence). V was clipped by 3 bases and J by 7 bases, with 10 bases between them. This CDR3 is built from 13 residues. CDR3 coding DNA: TGTGCCAGCAGCTTTGGGAGGGAACAGCCCCAGCATTTT. It yields the protein CASSFGREQPQHF.

The V call is TRBV4-1, the J call TRBJ1-2, with 8 bases identical to TRBD1. Trimming at V came to 6 bases and at J to 4 bases, leaving 4 bases not matched to a gene. This CDR3 is built from 13 residues. Germline lookup yields CDR1 MGHRA and CDR2 YSYEKL. The chain's CDR3 is CASSSTGGYGYTF. The CDR3 nucleotides are TGCGCCAGCAGTTCAACAGGGGGCTATGGCTACACCTTC.